This T cell receptor (beta chain) comes out of a study of T-cell reconstitution after alpha-beta-depleted transplantation in children. Note on this clonotype: Its antigen is still unknown.

Overall study findings and caveats: T-cell numbers and diversity, one year after transplant, stemmed largely from T cells that were newly produced. Reported findings indicate that, about two months after transplant, alpha-beta T cells came from several hundred expanded clones, which were derived from non-depleted graft cells.

The CDR3 sequence is 15 residues long. Trimming at V came to 3 bases and at J to 4 bases, leaving 6 bases not matched to a gene. Preparing the TCRbeta library involved the use of unique molecular identifiers. TCRdb redid the calling of the PCR reads with MiXCR, one entry per CDR3 protein. The repertoire holds approximately 400,000 distinct CDR3 sequences, with 15% to 20% as singletons. The sequence came from a boy in the first two years of life who had a stem cell transplant for Wiskott-Aldrich syndrome, so the T cells may come from the graft donor. Sequencing was performed on PBMCs, mostly from graft donor cells, taken 360 days after TCRalphabeta/CD19-depleted stem cell transplant. This chain connects TRBV12-3 or TRBV12-4 to TRBJ2-1; the match to TRBD1 covers 7 bases. This CDR3 reads CASSLSRGPYNEQFF. The CDR3 DNA reads as TGTGCCAGCAGTTTGAGTAGGGGGCCTTACAATGAGCAGTTCTTC.